This passage covers 28 T cell receptor beta chains from one sample sequenced in a study of blood T cell repertoires in COVID-19. Produced via immunoSEQ multiplex PCR; TCRdb's table is partial and in-frame only. The sample yields about 140,000 clones, more than 75% seen once. The source material was PBMCs or T cells enriched from blood (not recorded which). These receptors were taken from a man aged 60-69 years who had recovered from COVID-19.

The chain has TRBV15 and TRBJ1-3; D might be TRBD1 (5 bases). V was shortened by 5 bases and J by 0 bases, with 14 bases between the two germline ends. The germline V gene has CDR1 LNHNV and CDR2 YYDKDF (reference sequence). CDR3 length: 16 amino acids. CDR3 protein: CATSQGQWDSGNTIYF. The CDR3, as DNA: TGTGCCACCAGCCAGGGTCAGTGGGACTCTGGAAACACCATATATTTT.

This chain joins TRBV28 and TRBJ2-7; D unresolved. The length of the CDR3 is 14 residues. Trimming cost V 6 bases and J 2 bases, with 14 bases left between them. CDR1 and CDR2 from the germline V gene are MDHEN and SYDVKM. DNA for the CDR3: TGTGCCAGCAGCTCTGGGCCGAGCCCCTACGAGCAGTACTTC. Residues: CASSSGPSPYEQYF.

This chain links TRBV7-6 with TRBJ2-2; 12 bases map to TRBD2. Trimming took 4 bases from V and 7 from J; bases not matched to a gene: 13. The CDR3 has 18 residues. Germline V gives CDR1 SGHVS, CDR2 FNYEAQ. The CDR3 spells CASSYRGLAGRRDGELFF. The CDR3 region has the DNA TGTGCCAGCAGCTACCGAGGACTAGCGGGAAGACGGGACGGGGAGCTGTTTTTT.

The chain couples TRBV9 to TRBJ1-2; weak D call: TRBD1 (5 bases). CDR3 length: 14 residues. Germline V gene sequence: CDR1 SGDLS, CDR2 YYNGEE. V lost 4 bases and J lost 4, with 14 bases in between. The CDR3 nucleotides are TGTGCCAGCAGCAAAGCTGGGGGGACCTATGGCTACACCTTC. Encoded protein: CASSKAGGTYGYTF.

This clone was seen a single time. The V and J genes are TRBV5-1 and TRBJ1-4, with 9 bases matching TRBD1. This CDR3 is built from 15 residues. Germline V gives CDR1 SGHRS, CDR2 YFSETQ. V lost 4 bases, J lost 3 bases, and 4 bases stayed unmatched. For the CDR3, the DNA is TGCGCCAGCAGCCCCTGGACAGGGGCTAATGAAAAACTGTTTTTT. This gives the protein CASSPWTGANEKLFF.

The rearrangement joins TRBV6-5 to TRBJ2-7; D is undetermined. CDR1 and CDR2 from the germline V gene are MNHEY and SVGAGI. The V gene lost 0 bases and the J gene lost 2 bases, with 8 bases spanning the gap. The CDR3 contains 14 residues. The CDR3 region has the DNA TGTGCCAGCAGTTACTCGATTGGAGCCTACGAGCAGTACTTC. Residues: CASSYSIGAYEQYF.

The rearrangement uses TRBV9 and TRBJ2-1; 7 bases are shared with TRBD2. The V gene end was trimmed by 3 bases and the J gene end by 3 bases; junction bases not matched to a gene: 0. Germline assignment: CDR1 SGDLS and CDR2 YYNGEE. There are 13 residues in the CDR3. CDR3 DNA: TGTGCCAGCAGCGGGGACTACTACAATGAGCAGTTCTTC. This sequence encodes CASSGDYYNEQFF.

The chain employs TRBV6-1 and TRBJ2-7; D remains ambiguous. V gave up 2 bases and J gave up 2 bases, with 10 bases separating them. The length of the CDR3 is 14 residues. Per the germline V gene, CDR1 is MNHNS and CDR2 is SASEGT. The CDR3 bases are TGTGCCAGCAGTGAACAGGTGGGTCCCTACGAGCAGTACTTC. Translation gives CASSEQVGPYEQYF.

Comment on this clone: The sample contains more than one DNA sequence encoding this CDR3. The J gene is TRBJ1-1, the V gene TRBV30; tentative D call: TRBD1 (5 bases). This CDR3 region has 13 residues. The ends were cut back, 2 bases at V and 1 base at J, with 8 bases in the middle. From germline, CDR1 is GTSNPN and CDR2 SVGIG (reference sequence). CDR3 bases: TGTGCCTGGAGTAGGGGAGGGAACACTGAAGCTTTCTTT. This translates into CAWSRGGNTEAFF.

The V and J genes are TRBV18 and TRBJ1-3; 9 bases fit TRBD1. Trimming took 0 bases from V and 0 from J; bases not matched to a gene: 6. The CDR3 is 18 residues long. The germline V gene has CDR1 KGHSH and CDR2 LQKENI. CDR3 nucleotides: TGTGCCAGCTCACCACCGTTAGGGACAGGGCACTCTGGAAACACCATATATTTT. Its translation: CASSPPLGTGHSGNTIYF.

This clone was found a few times. This chain connects TRBV11-2 to TRBJ2-1, with D possibly being TRBD2 (5 bases). The CDR3 is made up of 15 amino acids. CDR1 is SGHAT, CDR2 FQNNGV, per germline. Trimming took 1 base from V and 4 from J, leaving 11 bases between them. DNA for the CDR3: TGTGCCAGCAGCTTAGCAAATCGGGGATACAATGAGCAGTTCTTC. It encodes CASSLANRGYNEQFF.

The chain links TRBV28 to TRBJ2-7; D is perhaps TRBD1 (5 bases). The CDR3 consists of 14 residues. The V gene's germline CDR1 is MDHEN and CDR2 SYDVKM. V lost 6 bases and J 6 bases, leaving 18 bases between the germline ends. The CDR3 region is CASSRRVTKREQYF. In nucleotides, the CDR3 is TGTGCCAGCAGCCGCAGGGTCACAAAGCGCGAGCAGTACTTC.

The V gene is TRBV5-1, the J gene TRBJ2-7; no definite D call. CDR1 and CDR2 from the germline V gene are SGHRS and YFSETQ. Trimming took off 4 bases at V and 4 bases at J, with 9 bases between the two ends. This CDR3 has 12 amino acids. The CDR3 DNA is TGCGCCAGCAGCGCCGGTCTATACGAGCAGTACTTC. It encodes CASSAGLYEQYF.

This rearrangement joins TRBV7-3 to TRBJ2-3; no clear D gene. The CDR3 is 14 amino acids. CDR1 and CDR2 from the germline V gene are SGHTA and FQGTGA. V dropped 5 bases and J dropped 0 bases, with 9 bases sitting between them. CDR3 in DNA: TGTGCCAGCAGCCCGGGTCATAGCACAGATACGCAGTATTTT. Its protein is CASSPGHSTDTQYF. The variable domain in full, completed from reference TRBV7-3 and TRBJ2-3, reads GAGVSQTPSNKVTEKGKYVELRCDPISGHTALYWYRQSLGQGPEFLIYFQGTGAADDSGLPNDRFFAVRPEGSVSTLKIQRTERGDSAVYLCASSPGHSTDTQYFGPGTRLTVL.

V gene TRBV5-1 combines with J gene TRBJ2-5; TRBD2 matches at 10 bases. CDR3 length: 15 residues. Trimming at V came to 4 bases and at J to 4 bases, leaving 7 bases not matched to a gene. Looked up from germline, CDR1 is SGHRS and CDR2 is YFSETQ. CDR3 in amino acids: CASSRLAGEGETQYF. The CDR3 nucleotides read TGCGCCAGCAGCCGCCTAGCGGGGGAGGGAGAGACCCAGTACTTC.

The chain employs TRBV30 and TRBJ1-3, with D maybe TRBD1 (5 bases). Trimming removed 3 bases from V and 3 bases from J, with 15 bases in between. The germline gives CDR1 GTSNPN, CDR2 SVGIG (reference sequence). The CDR3 runs 15 residues. The CDR3 spells CAWSPLAGFGNTIYF. The CDR3 nucleotides are TGTGCCTGGAGCCCCCTGGCAGGGTTTGGAAACACCATATATTTT.

The V gene is TRBV12-5, the J gene TRBJ2-1; maybe TRBD1 (6 bases). Germline-derived CDR1 and CDR2 are LGHNT and FRNRAP. The CDR3 covers 14 residues. Deletions cut 9 bases from V and 0 bases from J, with 12 bases between. Written as DNA, the CDR3 is TGTGCTAGCCTCAGGGGTAACTCCTACAATGAGCAGTTCTTC. Protein: CASLRGNSYNEQFF.

This clone has only one observation. This chain joins TRBV2 and TRBJ2-7; D uncertain. V was trimmed by 0 bases and J by 3 bases, leaving 6 bases between them. The CDR3 length is 13 residues. Germline V gene data show CDR1 as SNHLY and CDR2 as FYNNEI. Written as DNA, the CDR3 is TGTGCCAGCAGTGAAGCTCCGGTCTACGAGCAGTACTTC. It codes for CASSEAPVYEQYF.

The chain joins TRBV29-1 to TRBJ2-2, with a tentative D call TRBD1 (6 bases). This CDR3 has 13 residues. The V end lost 6 bases, the J end lost 3 bases, and 11 bases lay between the germline ends. Germline V gene data show CDR1 as SQVTM and CDR2 as ANQGSEA. CDR3 in amino acids: CSVDTGYTGELFF. The CDR3, as DNA: TGCAGCGTAGATACAGGGTACACCGGGGAGCTGTTTTTT.

The rearrangement joins TRBV28 to TRBJ2-1; maybe TRBD2 (6 bases). The CDR3 spans 16 residues. Germline values: CDR1 MDHEN, CDR2 SYDVKM. Trimming took 4 bases from V and 7 from J, leaving 20 bases between them. The CDR3 DNA sequence: TGTGCCAGCAGTTCATACGGGAGAGGGATTGGGAATGAGCAGTTCTTC. It yields the protein CASSSYGRGIGNEQFF.

This clone was counted a single time. The V call is TRBV15, the J call TRBJ2-5, with D possibly TRBD2 on 6 matching bases. Germline CDR1 reads LNHNV; CDR2 reads YYDKDF (reference sequence). The CDR3 is made up of 15 amino acids. V shed 0 bases and J shed 5 bases, with 13 bases lying between them. CDR3 loop: CATSRDLSGIETQYF. The CDR3 nucleotides are TGTGCCACCAGCAGAGATCTTAGCGGCATCGAGACCCAGTACTTC.

This chain joins TRBV29-1 and TRBJ2-1; D remains unclear. This CDR3 comprises 12 residues. Germline CDR1 and CDR2: SQVTM and ANQGSEA. Trimming pared 1 base from V and 4 bases from J, leaving 5 bases between. This CDR3 is CSVEAAYNEQFF. In DNA, the CDR3 is TGCAGCGTTGAAGCCGCGTACAATGAGCAGTTCTTC.

The chain carries TRBV6-6 and TRBJ1-4, with D maybe TRBD1 (6 bases). CDR3 size: 15 residues. Germline-derived CDR1 and CDR2 are MNHNY and SVGAGI (reference sequence). The V and J ends lost 4 bases and 7 bases respectively, with 16 bases between them. The CDR3 is CASSWEGGGGEKLFF. The CDR3 DNA follows: TGTGCCAGCAGTTGGGAGGGGGGTGGTGGTGAAAAACTGTTTTTT.

The CDR3 is CASSMTGAGNTIYF. CDR3 DNA: TGCGCCAGCAGCATGACAGGCGCCGGAAACACCATATATTTT. The rearrangement joins TRBV5-1 to TRBJ1-3; D is possibly TRBD1 (6 bases). V lost 4 bases to trimming and J lost 4 bases, with 12 bases between them. Germline-derived CDR1 and CDR2 are SGHRS and YFSETQ. The CDR3 consists of 14 residues. The complete variable domain, with remaining parts taken from reference TRBV5-1 and TRBJ1-3, reads KAGVTQTPRYLIKTRGQQVTLSCSPISGHRSVSWYQQTPGQGLQFLFEYFSETQRNKGNFPGRFSGRQFSNSRSEMNVSTLELGDSALYLCASSMTGAGNTIYFGEGSWLTVV.

V usage is TRBV4-1 and J usage is TRBJ2-3, with TRBD1 matching 7 bases. CDR1 and CDR2 (germline): MGHRA, YSYEKL. After removal of 0 bases from V and 8 bases from J, the junction contained 2 bases not matched to a gene. The CDR3 consists of 13 residues. CDR3 in amino acids: CASSQEQGRTQYF. Here the CDR3 DNA reads TGCGCCAGCAGCCAAGAACAGGGGCGTACGCAGTATTTT.

This CDR3 reads CASSVNFVYEQYF. CDR3 in DNA: TGTGCCAGCAGTGTTAACTTTGTCTACGAGCAGTACTTC. The chain is built from TRBV2 and TRBJ2-7; no reliable D call. V lost 4 bases to trimming and J lost 3 bases, with 10 bases between them. There are 13 residues in the CDR3. The germline V gene has CDR1 SNHLY and CDR2 FYNNEI. The entire variable domain, with the rest obtained from reference TRBV2 and TRBJ2-7, is as follows: EPEVTQTPSHQVTQMGQEVILRCVPISNHLYFYWYRQILGQKVEFLVSFYNNEISEKSEIFDDQFSVERPDGSNFTLKIRSTKLEDSAMYFCASSVNFVYEQYFGPGTRLTVT.

This rearrangement joins TRBV10-3 to TRBJ1-2; weak D call: TRBD1 (5 bases). Germline V gives CDR1 ENHRY, CDR2 SYGVKD. Deletions cut 5 bases from V and 3 bases from J, with 13 bases between. This CDR3 has 14 amino acids. CDR3 nucleotides: TGTGCCATCAGTCCCCTCCAGGGTGACTATGGCTACACCTTC. Encoded protein: CAISPLQGDYGYTF.

This chain connects TRBV10-3 to TRBJ2-2, with TRBD1 as a possible D gene (6 bases). Trimming removed 4 bases at V and 6 bases at J, with 18 bases between. Germline lookup yields CDR1 ENHRY and CDR2 SYGVKD. CDR3 length: 16 residues. CDR3: CAISVTTGTSAGELFF. Written as DNA, the CDR3 is TGTGCCATCAGTGTTACGACAGGCACTTCGGCCGGGGAGCTGTTTTTT.